The rows below give T cell receptor beta chains drawn from one sample of a study of T cell repertoires in cytomegalovirus infection. TCRdb re-called the reads through MiXCR, storing one row per CDR3 protein. The profile covers nearly 700,000 distinct CDR3 sequences, with 33% appearing a single time and around a sixth taken by the ten largest. These receptors have no known antigen. The sample consisted of cultured PBMCs, taken from culture after CMV antigen stimulation. These receptor sequences come from a human donor in good health (CMV status not recorded). Some clones in this sample may be carry-over from other donors' samples. CDR3s include the opening cysteine and the closing phenylalanine or tryptophan. Fields, in order: J gene, V gene, D gene, clone size, CDR3 DNA, CDR3 protein. A D gene is named only where the DNA matches it firmly. Size is stated for part of the rows, as once, few or many counts, or as a class when the clone is expanded.

TRBJ1-3,TRBV12-3/TRBV12-4,.,.,TGTGCCAGCAGTTTTTCGGATCCTAGAAACACCATATATTTT,CASSFSDPRNTIYF
TRBJ2-1,TRBV19,TRBD2,.,TGTGCCAGTAGTATAATGGCTAGCGGGATCAATGAGCAGTTCTTC,CASSIMASGINEQFF
TRBJ1-2,TRBV7-2,TRBD1,many,TGTGCCAGCAGTTTCAGGACAGGGAGTAACTATGGCTACACCTTC,CASSFRTGSNYGYTF
TRBJ2-3,TRBV7-6,.,.,TGTGCCAGCAGCTTCCAGGGGAGATGGGACACAGATACGCAGTATTTT,CASSFQGRWDTDTQYF
TRBJ2-5,TRBV3-1,.,.,TGTGCCAGCAGACCAAGAGGGACGGGAGTGGAGACCCAGTACTTC,CASRPRGTGVETQYF
TRBJ1-1,TRBV6-1,.,.,TGTGCCAGCAGTGAACTTGGGGGGGACACTGAAGCTTTCTTT,CASSELGGDTEAFF
TRBJ1-5,TRBV5-1,TRBD1,many,TGTGCCAGCAGCTTGGGAACAGGGGGTCAGCCCCAGCATTTT,CASSLGTGGQPQHF
TRBJ1-5,TRBV4-2,.,.,TGTGCCAGCAGCGTTAGTCCGGTAAATCAGCCCCAGCATTTT,CASSVSPVNQPQHF
TRBJ2-5,TRBV7-2,TRBD2,many,TGTGCCAGCAGCCTAAGACTAGCGGGAGGGCCAAGACGGCAAGAGACCCAGTACTTC,CASSLRLAGGPRRQETQYF
TRBJ1-1,TRBV7-1,.,.,TGTGCCAGCAGCTCAGGCTGGACAACGAACACTGAAGCTTTCTTT,CASSSGWTTNTEAFF
TRBJ2-5,TRBV5-1,.,.,TGCGCCAGCACCACGGGGGAGCACAACCAAGAGACCCAGTACTTC,CASTTGEHNQETQYF
TRBJ1-4,TRBV6-1,.,few,TGTGCCAGCAGTGAAAATACCGGGACTAATGAAAAACTGTTTTTT,CASSENTGTNEKLFF
TRBJ2-5,TRBV6-1,.,.,TGTGCCAGCAGTAGCCAGGGGATAGAGACCCAGTACTTC,CASSSQGIETQYF
TRBJ2-1,TRBV20-1,TRBD2,.,TGCAGTGCTAGATCCTACCCGGTGGGACTAGCGGATTACAATGAGCAGTTCTTC,CSARSYPVGLADYNEQFF
TRBJ2-2,TRBV7-2,.,.,TGTGCCAGCAGCTTGTTCGGGCGGACCGGGGAGCTGTTTTTT,CASSLFGRTGELFF
TRBJ2-1,TRBV11-2,.,.,TGTGCCAGCAGCTCACTCCCTGGGACTCTCATGAATGAGCAGTTCTTC,CASSSLPGTLMNEQFF
TRBJ2-5,TRBV2,.,.,TGTGCCAGCACCCGAGGGCCAGGGACCCAAGAGACCCAGTACTTC,CASTRGPGTQETQYF
TRBJ1-1,TRBV7-4,.,.,TGTGCCAGCAGCTTTCCTAGGGCCCTTAACACTGAAGCTTTCTTT,CASSFPRALNTEAFF
TRBJ1-2,TRBV7-2,TRBD1,many,TGTGCCAGCAGCGAGAGAACCGGGACAGCGTTGGGCTACACCTTC,CASSERTGTALGYTF
TRBJ1-1,TRBV7-2,.,.,TGTGCCAGCAGCTCCTCCAGATATCTGAACACTGAAGCTTTCTTT,CASSSSRYLNTEAFF
TRBJ2-2,TRBV7-8,.,few,TGTGCCAGCAGCCCCAGGGACCAGAACACCGGGGAGCTGTTTTTT,CASSPRDQNTGELFF
TRBJ1-1,TRBV7-2,.,.,TGTGCCAGCAGCCCGGCGGGGCGCACTGAAGCTTTCTTT,CASSPAGRTEAFF
TRBJ2-3,TRBV7-6,.,many,TGTGCCAGCAGCCCAGCAGGTCTTTCTATTGGAGATACGCAGTATTTT,CASSPAGLSIGDTQYF
TRBJ2-3,TRBV5-1,TRBD2,once,TGCGCCAGCAGCGGCGGGACTAGCGGGAGTGCCGGTACGCAGTATTTT,CASSGGTSGSAGTQYF
TRBJ2-1,TRBV7-3,.,.,TGTGCCAGCAGCTCCCCTATGTGGGGGGCGCAGCTTGGTGAGCAGTTCTTC,CASSSPMWGAQLGEQFF